These 28 T cell receptor beta chains share one sample of origin, sequenced in a study of blood T cell repertoires in COVID-19. The assay was immunoSEQ multiplex PCR, and TCRdb's table has in-frame clones only and misses some. The profile covers over 150,000 clones, with roughly 84% appearing a single time and more than 7.5% taken by the ten largest. Sequenced sample: peripheral blood. Receptor source: an older woman with COVID-19, enrolled during active disease.

A word on this clone: The same CDR3 also results from other DNA sequences found in this sample. The chain carries TRBV29-1 and TRBJ2-2, with TRBD2 matching 14 bases. The V gene's germline CDR1 is SQVTM and CDR2 ANQGSEA. CDR3 length equals 14 residues. The J segment lost 4 bases and the V segment lost 7 bases, leaving 2 bases of the junction unmatched. CDR3 sequence: CSAGTSGGTGELFF. The CDR3 DNA follows: TGCAGCGCTGGGACTAGCGGGGGCACCGGGGAGCTGTTTTTT.

The rearrangement uses TRBV10-2 and TRBJ2-7, with D unclear. Trimming took off 8 bases at V and 3 bases at J, with 11 bases between the two ends. The germline V gene encodes CDR1 WSHSY and CDR2 SAAADI. This CDR3 contains 12 residues. The CDR3 DNA follows: TGCGCCAGCGGCCAACAGAACTACGAGCAGTACTTC. This encodes CASGQQNYEQYF.

This clone was seen more than once but under ten times. This chain links TRBV6-5 with TRBJ1-3; D remains unclear. Trimming removed 8 bases from V and 2 bases from J, with 13 bases in between. Germline lookup yields CDR1 MNHEY and CDR2 SVGAGI. The CDR3 spans 14 residues. CDR3 amino acids: CASGRHDTGNTIYF. As DNA, the CDR3 is TGTGCCAGCGGCCGACACGACACTGGAAACACCATATATTTT.

This clone was observed a few times. The V gene is TRBV5-1, the J gene TRBJ1-1; 7 bases are a match to TRBD1. This CDR3 is 13 amino acids long. Trimming at V came to 4 bases and at J to 10 bases, leaving 10 bases not matched to a gene. Germline CDR1 is SGHRS and CDR2 is YFSETQ. DNA for the CDR3: TGCGCCAGCAGCCCCGAGGGACAGAGGTTAGCTTTCTTT. It translates to CASSPEGQRLAFF.

This sequence joins TRBV7-6 and TRBJ2-2, with TRBD1 as a possible D gene (5 bases). The CDR3 sequence is 14 residues long. CDR1 is SGHVS, CDR2 FNYEAQ, per germline. V lost 4 bases to trimming and J lost 6 bases, with 12 bases between them. The CDR3 DNA follows: TGTGCCAGCAGCTCCCTGCAGGGTTCCGGGGAGCTGTTTTTT. This codes for CASSSLQGSGELFF.

This chain links TRBV19 with TRBJ2-1; 8 nucleotides line up with TRBD1. The CDR3 length is 14 residues. The trim removed 8 bases at V and 2 bases at J, leaving 5 bases unmatched. Per the germline V gene, CDR1 is LNHDA and CDR2 is SQIVND (reference sequence). The CDR3 protein is CASADREAYNEQFF. Written as DNA, the CDR3 is TGTGCCAGTGCGGACAGGGAAGCCTACAATGAGCAGTTCTTC.

The genes are TRBV5-1 and TRBJ1-6, with D uncertain. V shed 1 base and J shed 8 bases, with 13 bases lying between them. CDR1 is SGHRS and CDR2 is YFSETQ in the germline V gene. This CDR3 is 15 amino acids long. CDR3 sequence reads: CASSLTPVADSPLHF. The DNA for the CDR3 is TGCGCCAGCAGCTTGACCCCTGTCGCGGATTCACCCCTCCACTTT.

The chain links TRBV6-6 to TRBJ2-3; D gene unclear. The V end lost 4 bases, the J end lost 2 bases, and 10 bases lay between the germline ends. The V gene's germline CDR1 is MNHNY and CDR2 SVGAGI (reference sequence). The CDR3 contains 14 residues. The CDR3 DNA follows: TGTGCCAGCAGTTCCCCCGAACACACAGATACGCAGTATTTT. It yields the protein CASSSPEHTDTQYF.

The gene calls are TRBV7-9 and TRBJ2-2; 7 bases fit TRBD1. Germline CDR1 is SEHNR and CDR2 is FQNEAQ (reference sequence). Losses at the gene ends were 5 bases for V and 0 bases for J; bases not matched to a gene: 3. The CDR3 is made up of 15 amino acids. In DNA form, the CDR3 reads TGTGCCAGCAGCCGACAGGGATCGAACACCGGGGAGCTGTTTTTT. This codes for CASSRQGSNTGELFF.

The J gene is TRBJ1-2, the V gene TRBV19, with TRBD1 identical over 7 bases. V was clipped by 5 bases and J by 2 bases; unmatched bases: 8. This CDR3 is built from 15 residues. Germline V gene data show CDR1 as LNHDA and CDR2 as SQIVND (reference sequence). The CDR3 sequence: CASSARQGQNYGYTF. As DNA, the CDR3 is TGTGCCAGTAGTGCCCGACAGGGACAAAACTATGGCTACACCTTC. The full variable domain, with the rest looked up from reference TRBV19 and TRBJ1-2, is DGGITQSPKYLFRKEGQNVTLSCEQNLNHDAMYWYRQDPGQGLRLIYYSQIVNDFQKGDIAEGYSVSREKKESFPLTVTSAQKNPTAFYLCASSARQGQNYGYTFGSGTRLTVV.

The chain recombines TRBV9 with TRBJ1-5; no firm D call. CDR1 and CDR2 (germline): SGDLS, YYNGEE. Trimming removed 4 bases at V and 2 bases at J, with 7 bases between. The CDR3 length is 13 residues. The CDR3 DNA is TGTGCCAGCAGCCCCGGGGGCAATCAGCCCCAGCATTTT. This translates into CASSPGGNQPQHF.

The chain employs TRBV29-1 and TRBJ2-7, with a tentative D call TRBD1 (5 bases). The CDR3 totals 14 residues. Germline V gives CDR1 SQVTM, CDR2 ANQGSEA. Deletions cut 5 bases from V and 6 bases from J, with 20 bases between. The DNA of the CDR3 is TGCAGCGTTAAGGAATTACGCCTTCAGGGCGAGCAGTACTTC. Amino acid sequence: CSVKELRLQGEQYF.

V usage is TRBV29-1 and J usage is TRBJ2-5; 9 nucleotides line up with TRBD1. The trim removed 6 bases at V and 2 bases at J, leaving 4 bases unmatched. The germline CDR1 and CDR2 sequences are SQVTM and ANQGSEA. The CDR3 is 13 amino acids. CDR3 sequence: CSVADRGQETQYF. The CDR3 coding sequence is TGCAGCGTGGCTGACAGGGGGCAAGAGACCCAGTACTTC.

The genes are TRBV3-1 (or the pseudogene TRBV3-2) and TRBJ1-4, with TRBD1 matching 11 bases. The CDR3 totals 15 residues. V gave up 3 bases and J gave up 6 bases; unmatched junction bases: 3. CDR1 and CDR2 (germline): LGHDT, YNNKEL (reference sequence). CDR3 sequence reads: CASSHRGQGDEKLFF. DNA for the CDR3: TGTGCCAGCAGCCACCGGGGACAGGGGGATGAAAAACTGTTTTTT.

The genes are TRBV7-2 and TRBJ1-5, with TRBD1 matching over 9 bases. Trimming at V came to 5 bases and at J to 6 bases, leaving 11 bases not matched to a gene. The CDR3 is 16 residues long. Germline loops: CDR1 SGHTA, CDR2 FQGNSA. The DNA of the CDR3 is TGTGCCAGCAGCCAAGGACAGGGGACGGCCAGTCAGCCCCAGCATTTT. Translated, it gives CASSQGQGTASQPQHF. Complete variable domain (other parts from reference TRBV7-2 and TRBJ1-5): GAGVSQSPSNKVTEKGKDVELRCDPISGHTALYWYRQSLGQGLEFLIYFQGNSAPDKSGLPSDRFSAERTGGSVSTLTIQRTQQEDSAVYLCASSQGQGTASQPQHFGDGTRLSIL.

The chain couples TRBV5-5 to TRBJ1-6; 10 bases are shared with TRBD1. The ends lost 3 bases at V and 9 bases at J; junction bases unmatched: 6. Looked up from germline, CDR1 is SGHKS and CDR2 is YYEKEE (reference sequence). The length of the CDR3 is 15 residues. The CDR3 here is CASSSLTGGGSPLHF. The DNA of the CDR3 is TGTGCCAGCAGCTCCCTGACAGGGGGCGGTTCACCCCTCCACTTT.

This clone was recorded once. The V and J genes are TRBV5-1 and TRBJ2-3; D unclear. Per germline, CDR1 SGHRS and CDR2 YFSETQ. V lost 1 base to trimming and J lost 5 bases, with 8 bases between them. This CDR3 has 13 residues. DNA for the CDR3: TGCGCCAGCAGCTTGCAATCCCAAGATACGCAGTATTTT. This gives the protein CASSLQSQDTQYF.

The chain carries TRBV7-6 and TRBJ1-1; 8 nucleotides match TRBD1. After removal of 6 bases from V and 1 base from J, the junction contained 7 bases not matched to a gene. Germline-derived CDR1 and CDR2 are SGHVS and FNYEAQ. This CDR3 has 15 amino acids. CDR3 sequence (DNA): TGTGCCAGCAGGGACCAGGGGGCGAGGAACACTGAAGCTTTCTTT. It specifies CASRDQGARNTEAFF.

The chain has TRBV7-6 and TRBJ2-7; the match to TRBD2 covers 7 bases. V lost 2 bases, J lost 3 bases, and 1 base stayed unmatched. The CDR3 is made up of 13 amino acids. CDR1 is SGHVS and CDR2 is FNYEAQ in the germline V gene. CDR3: CASSLREGYEQYF. CDR3 DNA: TGTGCCAGCAGCTTAAGGGAGGGCTACGAGCAGTACTTC.

The V and J genes are TRBV6-6 and TRBJ2-1, with 8 bases matching TRBD2. V shed 5 bases, J shed 6 bases, and the junction held 12 bases outside the gene matches. The CDR3 has 16 amino acids. Germline-derived CDR1 and CDR2 are MNHNY and SVGAGI (reference sequence). The CDR3 sequence is CASSPPGTSKGNEQFF. The CDR3 DNA reads TGTGCCAGCAGTCCGCCGGGGACTAGTAAAGGCAATGAGCAGTTCTTC.

This rearrangement joins TRBV5-1 to TRBJ1-1, with 7 bases that match TRBD1. The CDR3 runs to 12 residues. From germline, CDR1 is SGHRS and CDR2 YFSETQ. V shed 3 bases, J shed 11 bases, and the junction held 7 bases outside the gene matches. CDR3 coding DNA: TGCGCCAGCAGCTGGGACAGTAGTAGGGCTTTCTTT. This translates into CASSWDSSRAFF.

The chain carries TRBV6-5 and TRBJ1-2, with D unclear. The CDR3 sequence is 13 residues long. Between the trimmed V and J ends, which lost 8 bases and 7 bases, there was a span of 17 bases. CDR1 and CDR2 (germline): MNHEY, SVGAGI. The CDR3 reads CASVEGFRGGYTF. The CDR3 DNA follows: TGTGCCAGCGTGGAAGGGTTTCGGGGTGGCTACACCTTC.

The chain uses TRBV6-2 or TRBV6-3 and TRBJ2-7; 8 bases fit TRBD1. The junction had 8 bases not matched to a gene; V was cut back by 2 bases and J by 5 bases. This CDR3 region has 15 residues. Germline CDR1 reads MNHEY; CDR2 reads SVGEGT. The CDR3 loop reads CASSYGGTGPHEQYF. CDR3 nucleotide sequence: TGTGCCAGCAGTTACGGCGGGACAGGACCCCACGAGCAGTACTTC.

The chain couples TRBV18 to TRBJ1-6; no definite D call. The CDR3 totals 13 residues. CDR1 is KGHSH, CDR2 LQKENI, per germline. V was cut by 5 bases and J by 8 bases, with 10 bases left in between. The CDR3 loop is CASSSNRDSPLHF. The DNA for the CDR3 is TGTGCCAGCTCATCCAACCGGGATTCACCCCTCCACTTT.

The chain has TRBV6-5 and TRBJ1-4; D uncertain. The CDR3 contains 14 residues. The germline CDR1 and CDR2 sequences are MNHEY and SVGAGI. Between the trimmed V and J ends, which lost 4 bases and 7 bases, there was a span of 13 bases. Written as DNA, the CDR3 is TGTGCCAGCAGTTCGATGGTGGCGGGTGAAAAACTGTTTTTT. This codes for CASSSMVAGEKLFF.

This chain joins TRBV6-6 and TRBJ2-1; 9 bases are shared with TRBD1. The CDR3 runs to 14 residues. V lost 7 bases to trimming and J lost 7 bases; unmatched junction nucleotides: 8. Germline CDR1 and CDR2: MNHNY and SVGAGI (reference sequence). CDR3 bases: TGTGCCAGCAAACGGGGGACAGGGATGAATGAGCAGTTCTTC. Translated: CASKRGTGMNEQFF.

The CDR3 sequence is CASSLRGGPHDEQFF. The CDR3 DNA reads as TGTGCCAGTAGCCTGAGGGGAGGGCCCCACGATGAGCAGTTCTTC. The chain recombines TRBV19 with TRBJ2-1; 7 nucleotides match TRBD2. This CDR3 comprises 15 residues. Unmatched junction bases numbered 13, after V lost 6 bases and J lost 8 bases. CDR1 and CDR2 (germline): LNHDA, SQIVND (reference sequence).

This chain uses TRBV28 with TRBJ1-1; a weak D match, TRBD1 (5 bases). The V end was cut by 7 bases, the J end by 4 bases, with 10 bases between. CDR3 length equals 12 residues. Germline CDR1 and CDR2: MDHEN and SYDVKM. The CDR3 DNA reads as TGTGCCAGCACAGGGCCCAGCACTGAAGCTTTCTTT. This translates into CASTGPSTEAFF.